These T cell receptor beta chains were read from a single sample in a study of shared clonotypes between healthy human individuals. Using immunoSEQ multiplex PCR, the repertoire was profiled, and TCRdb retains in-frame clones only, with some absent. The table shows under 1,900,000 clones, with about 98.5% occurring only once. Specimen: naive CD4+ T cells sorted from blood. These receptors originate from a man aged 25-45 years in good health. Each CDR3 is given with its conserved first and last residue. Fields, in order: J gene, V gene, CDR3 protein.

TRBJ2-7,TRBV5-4,CASSLSGGRFYEQYF
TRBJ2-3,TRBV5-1,CASGQGVGTDTQYF
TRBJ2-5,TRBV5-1,CASSPPGETQYF
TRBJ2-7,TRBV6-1,CASSEIVGRSYEQYF
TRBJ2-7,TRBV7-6,CASSERGQLYEQYF
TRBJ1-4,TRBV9,CASSVVPGGEKLFF
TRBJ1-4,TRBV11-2,CASSLPTGPNEKLFF
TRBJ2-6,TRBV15,CATSRDGRGANVLTF
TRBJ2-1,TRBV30,CAWGTGTARFF
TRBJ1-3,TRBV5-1,CASSVATGGSGNTIYF
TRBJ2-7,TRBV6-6,CASRLAGDYEQYF
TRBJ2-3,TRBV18,CASSPILGTTDTQYF
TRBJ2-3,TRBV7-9,CASSVDGPDTQYF
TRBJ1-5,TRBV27,CASRAGTGGQPQHF
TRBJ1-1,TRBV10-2,CASSGGTARSAFF
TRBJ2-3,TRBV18,CASDITDTQYF
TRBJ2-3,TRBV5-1,CASSLAAGVIDTQYF
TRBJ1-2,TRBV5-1,CASSFGGQLRGYTF